This entry describes one T cell receptor beta chain. Its antigen is still unknown. A clone one base away is much larger, so this may be a read error. The source of the sample is a study of esophageal squamous cell carcinoma under preoperative chemotherapy. About the research overall: Both tumor-infiltrating lymphocytes and peripheral blood T cells were profiled. Study conclusions and caveats: Paclitaxel-nedaplatin therapy caused immediate, substantial clonotype frequency changes. Chemotherapy was followed by significantly higher TCR diversity in peripheral T cells only, not tumor-infiltrating lymphocytes.

Time point described: before preoperative PTX-NDP chemotherapy. Via MiXCR, TCRdb re-called the PCR reads, giving one row per CDR3 protein. The sample shows tens of thousands of distinct CDR3 sequences, 40% to 60% of them seen only once. This TCR was recovered from a human donor with esophageal squamous cell carcinoma. The donor label of this sample is uncertain. This sample was obtained from a patient given preoperative chemotherapy.

The CDR3 DNA reads TGTGCCAGCAGTTCTAGCGGGGGAGGCGGGCAGCTGTTTTTT. Amino acid sequence: CASSSSGGGGQLFF. V gene TRBV12-3 or TRBV12-4 combines with J gene TRBJ2-2, with 10 bases fitting TRBD2. The CDR3 has 14 amino acids.